Below are 18 T cell receptor beta chains sequenced from a single sample in a study of regulatory T cells in long-lasting Graves disease. Stated time point: newly diagnosed GD, antithyroid drugs for less than 3 months. Extracted RNA from PBMCs served as the source of the TCR library. Arm-PCR with iRepertoire HTBI primers amplified the CDR3 regions for these TCR beta libraries. TCRdb processed the multiplex PCR reads anew with MiXCR; each CDR3 protein has one entry. The sample includes about 360,000 distinct CDR3 sequences, 16% of them seen just once. The same data also went into a second study, on T cells in Graves' hyperthyroidism and ophthalmopathy.

Sequenced here: peripheral blood mononuclear cells (PBMCs), sampled at new diagnosis, from a patient treated with antithyroid drugs. The receptors were gathered from a woman aged 18-30 years with Graves disease.

Concerning this clonotype: One end of the junction is discordant with germline, which a read error may explain. The genes are TRBV28 and TRBJ2-5, with D perhaps being TRBD1 or TRBD2 (5 bases each). Germline CDR1 and CDR2: MDHEN and SYDVKM. The CDR3 totals 12 residues. The CDR3 coding sequence is TGTGCCAGCAGCATGACCAGGGATATGAGAGGGTTC. Protein sequence: CASSMTRDMRGF.

The table lists this clonotype with a few counts. V is TRBV5-4 and J is TRBJ2-1; 9 bases are shared with TRBD2. In germline, CDR1 is SGHNT, CDR2 YYREEE (reference sequence). J gave up 8 bases and V 3 bases, and 6 bases lay outside the gene matches. This CDR3 has 14 residues. This CDR3 is CASSSRTSVYEQFF. The DNA for the CDR3 is TGTGCCAGCAGCTCTCGGACTAGCGTCTATGAGCAGTTCTTC. The full variable domain, completed using reference TRBV5-4 and TRBJ2-1, is ETGVTQSPTHLIKTRGQQVTLRCSSQSGHNTVSWYQQALGQGPQFIFQYYREEENGRGNFPPRFSGLQFPNYSSELNVNALELDDSALYLCASSSRTSVYEQFFGPGTRLTVL.

This clonotype was seen ten or more times. V is TRBV9 and J is TRBJ2-3, with a tentative D call TRBD1 (5 bases). V shed 6 bases and J shed 0 bases, with 14 bases lying between them. Looked up from germline, CDR1 is SGDLS and CDR2 is YYNGEE. The CDR3 runs 15 residues. The CDR3 DNA sequence: TGTGCCAGCACCAACGGACATTCTAGCACAGATACGCAGTATTTT. It is translated as CASTNGHSSTDTQYF.

CDR3 nucleotides: TGTGCCAGTAGTGATAACGGGGGGGCGCAGAGCTACGAGCAGTACTTC. Amino acids: CASSDNGGAQSYEQYF. This rearrangement joins TRBV19 to TRBJ2-7, with 8 nucleotides matching TRBD2. From germline, CDR1 is LNHDA and CDR2 SQIVND (reference sequence). Trimming cost V 5 bases and J 3 bases; bases outside gene matches: 12. This CDR3 contains 16 residues.

This clonotype came up many times. The V call is TRBV20-1, the J call TRBJ2-3, with D possibly being TRBD2 (5 bases). This CDR3 has 14 residues. Deletions cut 6 bases from V and 2 bases from J, with 15 bases between. The germline CDR1 and CDR2 sequences are DFQATT and SNEGSKA (reference sequence). Written as DNA, the CDR3 is TGCAGTGCGACCACCGGGATAGACACAGATACGCAGTATTTT. It encodes CSATTGIDTDTQYF.

This clonotype has a handful of counts. CDR3 DNA: TGTGCCAGCAGCTTGACAGGGGCGCGTGGGGCCAACGTCCTGACTTTC. This sequence encodes CASSLTGARGANVLTF. V and J are TRBV5-4 and TRBJ2-6, with 7 positions matching TRBD1. Germline CDR1 is SGHNT and CDR2 is YYREEE (reference sequence). The trim removed 1 base at V and 3 bases at J, leaving 4 bases unmatched. The CDR3 totals 16 residues.

In this sample, this clonotype turned up a few times. The chain carries TRBV20-1 and TRBJ2-5, with D perhaps matching TRBD1 or TRBD2 (5 bases each). Germline CDR1 and CDR2: DFQATT and SNEGSKA (reference sequence). The CDR3 is 15 residues long. Trimming pared 3 bases from V and 0 bases from J, leaving 14 bases between. CDR3 sequence (DNA): TGCAGTGCTAGCCGGGACGGCCCAAACCAAGAGACCCAGTACTTC. Protein product: CSASRDGPNQETQYF.

There are a few counts of this clonotype. The V call is TRBV29-1, the J call TRBJ1-1, with 7 bases fitting TRBD1. After removal of 6 bases from V and 0 bases from J, the junction contained 7 bases not matched to a gene. CDR3 length: 14 residues. The V gene's germline CDR1 is SQVTM and CDR2 ANQGSEA. DNA of the CDR3: TGCAGCGTCCGAGGGGGCAGTATGAACACTGAAGCTTTCTTT. Protein: CSVRGGSMNTEAFF.

This clonotype was counted many times. The chain has TRBV18 and TRBJ2-7; 7 positions match TRBD1. Trimming removed 3 bases from V and 0 bases from J; junction bases left unmatched: 2. Germline CDR1 reads KGHSH; CDR2 reads LQKENI. The CDR3 totals 14 residues. The CDR3 loop reads CASSPQGDSYEQYF. The CDR3 DNA reads TGTGCCAGCTCACCCCAGGGGGACTCCTACGAGCAGTACTTC.

This clonotype has at least ten counts. The chain uses TRBV6-2 or TRBV6-3 and TRBJ2-1; 12 positions match TRBD2. J was trimmed by 8 bases and V by 2 bases; bases with no gene match: 4. Germline assignment: CDR1 MNHEY and CDR2 SVGEGT. This CDR3 has 15 residues. The CDR3 loop is CASSYGPSGGDEQFF. For the CDR3, the DNA is TGTGCCAGCAGTTACGGGCCTAGCGGGGGGGATGAGCAGTTCTTC.

The genes are TRBV15 and TRBJ2-2; D might be TRBD1 (7 bases). The CDR3 is 14 residues long. The V gene lost 6 bases and the J gene lost 4 bases, with 12 bases spanning the gap. From germline, CDR1 is LNHNV and CDR2 YYDKDF (reference sequence). The CDR3 loop reads CATSRRGLTGELFF. CDR3 DNA: TGTGCCACCAGTCGGAGGGGGCTCACCGGGGAGCTGTTTTTT.

This clonotype has just a few counts. The V and J genes are TRBV3-1 and TRBJ1-4, with TRBD1 matching 7 bases. The V gene end was trimmed by 5 bases and the J gene end by 7 bases; junction bases not matched to a gene: 7. The CDR3 sequence is 14 residues long. Germline V lookup: CDR1 LGHDT, CDR2 YNNKEL (reference sequence). The CDR3 region has the DNA TGTGCCAGCAGCAAACTGACAGGGACTGAAAAACTGTTTTTT. Residues: CASSKLTGTEKLFF.

In this sample, this clonotype turned up many times. The J gene is TRBJ2-5, the V gene TRBV5-5; D is undetermined. Germline V gene lookup returns CDR1 SGHKS and CDR2 YYEKEE (reference sequence). CDR3 size: 14 residues. With 2 bases removed from V and 0 bases from J, the gap between germline ends came to 8 bases. CDR3 DNA: TGTGCCAGCAGCTTTGTACGGGACCAAGAGACCCAGTACTTC. This gives the protein CASSFVRDQETQYF.

The sample holds a few counts of this clonotype. The chain joins TRBV2 to TRBJ2-5; 7 positions agree with TRBD2. Germline CDR1 and CDR2: SNHLY and FYNNEI. Germline trimming cut 5 bases from V and 5 bases from J; bases unmatched to any gene: 5. The CDR3 covers 13 residues. CDR3 region: CASSSPRGETQYF. The CDR3 DNA sequence: TGTGCCAGCAGTTCCCCGCGGGGGGAGACCCAGTACTTC.

This clonotype was observed at least ten times. The rearrangement joins TRBV5-6 to TRBJ2-1; 9 nucleotides agree with TRBD2. The J call may be mistaken, given a closer DNA end match to TRBJ2-5. Germline values: CDR1 SGHDT, CDR2 YYEEEE. The CDR3 is made up of 15 amino acids. The CDR3 DNA is TGTGCCAGCAGCTTGCTAGCGGGGCCGCAAGAGACCCAGTACTTC. Translation: CASSLLAGPQETQYF.

This clonotype was recorded at least ten times. The rearrangement joins TRBV5-5 to TRBJ2-3; TRBD2 matches at 7 bases. The CDR3 contains 13 residues. Germline CDR1 and CDR2: SGHKS and YYEKEE (reference sequence). Losses at the gene ends were 1 base for V and 7 bases for J; bases not matched to a gene: 3. Written as DNA, the CDR3 is TGTGCCAGCAGCTTGACCGGGACTAATACGCAGTATTTT. As protein: CASSLTGTNTQYF.

This clonotype was counted at least ten times. This chain links TRBV15 with TRBJ2-7; D unresolved. V gave up 3 bases and J gave up 1 base, with 7 bases separating them. Germline assignment: CDR1 LNHNV and CDR2 YYDKDF (reference sequence). This CDR3 has 13 residues. CDR3 residues: CATSSLTSYEQYF. CDR3 DNA sequence: TGTGCCACCAGCAGTTTGACGTCCTACGAGCAGTACTTC.

This clonotype was seen ten or more times. The chain recombines TRBV5-1 with TRBJ2-1; 9 positions match TRBD1. Unmatched junction bases numbered 12, after V lost 4 bases and J lost 7 bases. The CDR3 runs to 16 residues. The germline V gene encodes CDR1 SGHRS and CDR2 YFSETQ. The CDR3 is CASSNRGTGSGNEQFF. CDR3 nucleotides: TGCGCCAGCAGCAACCGAGGGACAGGGTCTGGGAATGAGCAGTTCTTC. Complete variable domain (other parts from reference TRBV5-1 and TRBJ2-1): KAGVTQTPRYLIKTRGQQVTLSCSPISGHRSVSWYQQTPGQGLQFLFEYFSETQRNKGNFPGRFSGRQFSNSRSEMNVSTLELGDSALYLCASSNRGTGSGNEQFFGPGTRLTVL.